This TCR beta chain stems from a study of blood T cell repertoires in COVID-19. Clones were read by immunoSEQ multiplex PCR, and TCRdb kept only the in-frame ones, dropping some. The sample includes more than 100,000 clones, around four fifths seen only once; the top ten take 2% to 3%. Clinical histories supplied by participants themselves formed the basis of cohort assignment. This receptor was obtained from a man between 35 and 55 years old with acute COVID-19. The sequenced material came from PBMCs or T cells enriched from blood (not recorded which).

The CDR3 loop is CASALQVNTEAFF. The DNA for the CDR3 is TGCGCCAGCGCTCTACAGGTGAACACTGAAGCTTTCTTT. V is TRBV5-1 and J is TRBJ1-1, with TRBD1 as a possible D gene (5 bases). Germline values: CDR1 SGHRS, CDR2 YFSETQ. The CDR3 loop spans 13 amino acids. Trimming removed 7 bases at V and 0 bases at J, with 10 bases between. Using reference TRBV5-1 and TRBJ1-1 for the parts outside the CDR3, the full variable domain is KAGVTQTPRYLIKTRGQQVTLSCSPISGHRSVSWYQQTPGQGLQFLFEYFSETQRNKGNFPGRFSGRQFSNSRSEMNVSTLELGDSALYLCASALQVNTEAFFGQGTRLTVV.